This T cell receptor (beta chain) is drawn from a study of cytomegalovirus exposure and HLA in healthy donors. Findings and caveats of the study: Later genetic work tied a missense DCLRE1C variant to beta-chain V and J trimming. Prediction of most subjects' HLA-A and HLA-B alleles by TCR beta sequences was reportedly accurate.

About this clone itself: Its antigen remains unknown.

13 Jbeta primers and 60 Vbeta primers were used for the PCR. Measured with immunoSEQ multiplex PCR; TCRdb has only the in-frame clones, and not every one. The data contain about 160,000 clones, about 81% of them singletons. Everyone who donated was a healthy bone marrow donor. This CDR3 has 18 residues. J was trimmed by 1 base and V by 1 base; bases with no gene match: 11. Germline loops: CDR1 LGHNA, CDR2 YNFKEQ. This chain joins TRBV4-2 and TRBJ2-5; 8 bases are shared with TRBD2. This TCR came from a woman between 18 and 30 years old in good health and CMV-seronegative. The sequenced sample was PBMCs. The DNA for the CDR3 is TGTGCCAGCAGCCAAGGGGGGACACTTAGCGGGGCCCAAGAGACCCAGTACTTC. Translating gives CASSQGGTLSGAQETQYF.